Listed below are T cell receptor beta chains from one sample, sequenced in a study of identical twins. TCRdb called the 5' RACE reads again in MiXCR, with one record for every CDR3 protein. The table has 300,000 or so distinct CDR3 sequences, around 9.7% seen once. These data also formed part of another study, on yellow fever vaccine responses in identical twins.

Sequencing was carried out using CD8+ T cells sorted from blood. All receptors come from a young woman in good health. Both conserved end residues are part of each CDR3. The order of the fields is V gene, J gene, clone size, D gene, CDR3 DNA, CDR3 protein. D genes are given only for firm matches. Rows give clone size only sometimes, using once, few, many, or a class for an expanded clone.

TRBV7-9,TRBJ2-7,.,.,TGTGCCAGCGGGACGGGCCTCTCCTACGAGCAGTACTTC,CASGTGLSYEQYF
TRBV5-1,TRBJ2-7,.,.,TGCGCCAGCAGCTTGGACGACAGACTAACCTACGAGCAGTACTTC,CASSLDDRLTYEQYF
TRBV7-9,TRBJ2-7,.,.,TGTGCCAGCAGCTTAGCAGGGTCCGAGCAGTACTTC,CASSLAGSEQYF
TRBV25-1,TRBJ2-5,many,TRBD2,TGTGCCAGCAGTGTCTTTCGGGGGGGGGAGACCCAGTACTTC,CASSVFRGGETQYF
TRBV4-1,TRBJ1-5,many,.,TGCGCCAGCAGCCATGTCCTCGGGGTCGACAATCAGCCCCAGCATTTT,CASSHVLGVDNQPQHF
TRBV7-9,TRBJ2-7,.,.,TGTGCCAGCAGCCCCGCGGGGATGAGGGAGCAGTACTTC,CASSPAGMREQYF
TRBV29-1,TRBJ1-1,.,.,TGCAGCACAACCGGAGGACAACGCGAGAACACTGAAGCTTTCTTT,CSTTGGQRENTEAFF
TRBV7-9,TRBJ2-5,few,TRBD1,TGTGCCAGCAGCTTCCCAAGGACAGGGGGCTGGGAGACCCAGTACTTC,CASSFPRTGGWETQYF
TRBV7-8,TRBJ1-1,.,TRBD1,TGTGCCAGCAGCTTGCATAGGACAGGGGAGAACACTGAAGCTTTCTTT,CASSLHRTGENTEAFF
TRBV7-2,TRBJ2-7,many,.,TGTGCCAGCAGCTTTACTAGAACCTACGAGCAGTACTTC,CASSFTRTYEQYF
TRBV28,TRBJ2-7,.,.,TGTGCCAGCAGCCAACCCTGGACAGCGCAGGAGCAGTACTTC,CASSQPWTAQEQYF
TRBV6-1,TRBJ2-1,many,TRBD2,TGTGCCATCTCGACTAGCGCTTACAATGAGCAGTTCTTC,CAISTSAYNEQFF
TRBV5-1,TRBJ2-1,few,TRBD1,TGCGCCAGCAGCTTGACCGGGACAGGGATTAATGAGCAGTTCTTC,CASSLTGTGINEQFF
TRBV4-2,TRBJ2-1,many,TRBD1,TGTGCCAGCAGCCGAAAGACAGGGGAAGATGAGCAGTTCTTC,CASSRKTGEDEQFF
TRBV10-3,TRBJ2-2,few,.,TGTGCCATCCTTCAGGATTACACCGGGGAGCTGTTTTTT,CAILQDYTGELFF
TRBV12-3/TRBV12-4,TRBJ2-7,few,.,TGTGCCAGCACCGTTACAACACCCTACGAGCAGTACTTC,CASTVTTPYEQYF
TRBV6-2/TRBV6-3,TRBJ2-7,few,.,TGTGCCAGCAGTTACTCTGTTCGATCGGGCCACAGGGCCTCCCGGACCTACGAGCAGTACTTC,CASSYSVRSGHRASRTYEQYF
TRBV29-1,TRBJ2-1,few,TRBD1,TGCAGCGTTCCTACAGGGGGGTCTTCCTACAATGAGCAGTTCTTC,CSVPTGGSSYNEQFF
TRBV15,TRBJ1-2,many,.,TGTGCCACCAGCAGAGATCCTGGGTGGATAGCTAACTATGGCTACACCTTC,CATSRDPGWIANYGYTF
TRBV27,TRBJ2-1,.,TRBD1,TGTGCCAGTCGGCCGGGACAGGGGGCCCATGAGCAGTTCTTC,CASRPGQGAHEQFF
TRBV7-2,TRBJ2-2,many,TRBD2,TGTGCCAGCAGCCTGCGAGCGGGAGTGGTCACCGGGGAGCTGTTTTTT,CASSLRAGVVTGELFF
TRBV7-9,TRBJ2-7,few,.,TGTGCCAGCAGACCCGACGGGATGTCCTACGAGCAGTACTTC,CASRPDGMSYEQYF
TRBV5-6,TRBJ1-5,many,.,TGTGCCAGCAGCTTATCGGGCAATCAGCCCCAGCATTTT,CASSLSGNQPQHF
TRBV4-3,TRBJ2-7,many,.,TGCGCCAGCAGCCAAGAGGGGGGCCCCTCCTACGAGCAGTACTTC,CASSQEGGPSYEQYF
TRBV29-1,TRBJ2-1,many,.,TGCAGCGTTGAAGCGGAGGATGACGGGGACAATGAGCAGTTCTTC,CSVEAEDDGDNEQFF
TRBV27,TRBJ1-4,once,.,TGTGCCAGCAGTTTACTGGCAGGGGATGAAAAACTGTTTTTT,CASSLLAGDEKLFF
TRBV10-3,TRBJ2-1,.,.,TGTGCCATCAGTGAGTCGGCAAATGAGCAGTTCTTC,CAISESANEQFF
TRBV7-2,TRBJ2-4,.,.,TGTGCCAGCAGCTTAGCGATAGGGGGGGTTGACATTCAGTACTTC,CASSLAIGGVDIQYF
TRBV9,TRBJ2-5,.,.,TGTGCCAGCAGCGTAGGGGGGGGCCAGGGAGAGACCCAGTACTTC,CASSVGGGQGETQYF
TRBV6-4,TRBJ2-1,few,TRBD2,TGTGCCAGCAGTGAGAATCTAGCGGGAGGGTACAATGAGCAGTTCTTC,CASSENLAGGYNEQFF
TRBV4-3,TRBJ2-2,.,.,TGCGCCAGCAGCCAAGATCAGGGCAGCACCGGGGAGCTGTTTTTT,CASSQDQGSTGELFF
TRBV6-2/TRBV6-3,TRBJ2-1,few,TRBD1,TGTGCCAGCAGTTACCCATGGGACAGGGGCCATGAGCAGTTCTTC,CASSYPWDRGHEQFF
TRBV7-6,TRBJ2-7,few,.,TGTGCCAGCAGCCCCGCAGGGAACCACGAGCAGTACTTC,CASSPAGNHEQYF
TRBV28,TRBJ2-4,many,.,TGTGCCAGCAGTTTCCAGGGTAGCAAAAACATTCAGTACTTC,CASSFQGSKNIQYF
TRBV12-3/TRBV12-4,TRBJ2-1,.,TRBD2,TGTGCCAGCAGTTTCCCCTCAGCGGGGGGGACCAACAATGAGCAGTTCTTC,CASSFPSAGGTNNEQFF
TRBV7-9,TRBJ2-1,many,.,TGTGCCAGCAACACACCGGGGATTGAGCAGTTCTTC,CASNTPGIEQFF
TRBV4-2,TRBJ1-4,.,TRBD1,TGTGCCAGCAGCCAAGAAGCCTCGACAGGGATTAATGAAAAACTGTTTTTT,CASSQEASTGINEKLFF
TRBV30,TRBJ1-4,.,.,TGTGCCTGGAGTACCGACTCAACAACTAATGAAAAACTGTTTTTT,CAWSTDSTTNEKLFF
TRBV6-2/TRBV6-3,TRBJ2-3,.,.,TGTGCCAGCAGTTACTCGATTCCGGGGGCTGTTGTTTCTAGCACAGATACGCAGTATTTT,CASSYSIPGAVVSSTDTQYF
TRBV4-1,TRBJ2-1,many,.,TGCGCCAGCAGCCAAGGGGAGTTCTCCTACAATGAGCAGTTCTTC,CASSQGEFSYNEQFF
TRBV5-1,TRBJ2-1,many,TRBD1,TGCGCCAGCAGCTTGGGACAGGGGACCCCCAATGAGCAGTTCTTC,CASSLGQGTPNEQFF
TRBV3-1,TRBJ2-7,few,TRBD1,TGTGCCAGCAGCCAAGGACAGGGATTCGGCTACGAGCAGTACTTC,CASSQGQGFGYEQYF
TRBV7-9,TRBJ2-2,.,TRBD1,TGTGCCACGTCGTGGGGACCGGGACAGGGGAACACCGAGGAGCTGTTTTTT,CATSWGPGQGNTEELFF
TRBV7-3,TRBJ2-7,.,.,TGTGCCAGCAGCTTAATGGGCAGGGGAGGGTACGAGCAGTACTTC,CASSLMGRGGYEQYF
TRBV7-9,TRBJ2-3,.,TRBD2,TGTGCCAGCATAATATTCCCGACTAGCGGGAACGCAGATACGCAGTATTTT,CASIIFPTSGNADTQYF
TRBV11-2,TRBJ2-3,few,.,TGTGCCAGCAGCTTAGTTCCAGCGGGCACAGATACGCAGTATTTT,CASSLVPAGTDTQYF